The 5 T cell receptor beta chains listed next were all sequenced from one sample in a study of OX40 agonist ivuxolimab in advanced cancers. Measured with immunoSEQ multiplex PCR; TCRdb has only the in-frame clones, and not every one. Of 35,000 to 40,000 clones detected, about 82% appear once; the ten largest clones hold 35% to 40%. Here the sequenced sample was CD4+ or CD8+ T cells sorted from blood, taken in a trial of the OX40 agonist ivuxolimab. The receptors originated from an adult with an advanced solid tumor such as melanoma, head and neck, liver or kidney cancer.

The chain combines TRBV7-2 with TRBJ2-1; 10 positions match TRBD2. The CDR3 contains 15 residues. V dropped 5 bases and J dropped 7; count of bases not matched to a gene: 8. The germline V gene encodes CDR1 SGHTA and CDR2 FQGNSA. The CDR3 loop is CASSTKGLAPNEQFF. CDR3 coding DNA: TGTGCCAGCAGCACAAAGGGACTAGCGCCTAATGAGCAGTTCTTC.

V gene TRBV6-5 combines with J gene TRBJ2-2; D remains ambiguous. The ends were cut back, 6 bases at V and 3 bases at J, with 11 bases in the middle. The CDR3 has 14 residues. Germline CDR1 and CDR2: MNHEY and SVGAGI. The CDR3 sequence is CASSRTGDTGELFF. The CDR3 region has the DNA TGTGCCAGCAGCCGAACCGGAGACACCGGGGAGCTGTTTTTT.

The chain employs TRBV28 and TRBJ1-5; no firm D call. Germline lookup yields CDR1 MDHEN and CDR2 SYDVKM. The V gene lost 7 bases and the J gene lost 4 bases, with 8 bases spanning the gap. The CDR3 is 12 residues long. The CDR3 is CASTAGNQPQHF. CDR3 sequence (DNA): TGTGCCAGCACTGCAGGAAATCAGCCCCAGCATTTT.

The chain uses TRBV29-1 and TRBJ2-7, with 8 bases aligning to TRBD1. Per the germline V gene, CDR1 is SQVTM and CDR2 is ANQGSEA. With 1 base clipped from V and 7 bases from J, the junction kept 6 bases outside the gene matches. The CDR3 spans 13 residues. CDR3 bases: TGCAGCGTTGAAGTGGACAGGGACGGTGAGCAGTACTTC. It encodes CSVEVDRDGEQYF.

The rearrangement joins TRBV9 to TRBJ2-1; D might be TRBD2 (6 bases). CDR3 length equals 14 residues. The germline V gene encodes CDR1 SGDLS and CDR2 YYNGEE. The ends were cut back, 0 bases at V and 9 bases at J, with 13 bases in the middle. The CDR3 DNA sequence: TGTGCCAGCAGCGTAGCTACGGGGGTGCGTGAGCAGTTCTTC. Translated: CASSVATGVREQFF.